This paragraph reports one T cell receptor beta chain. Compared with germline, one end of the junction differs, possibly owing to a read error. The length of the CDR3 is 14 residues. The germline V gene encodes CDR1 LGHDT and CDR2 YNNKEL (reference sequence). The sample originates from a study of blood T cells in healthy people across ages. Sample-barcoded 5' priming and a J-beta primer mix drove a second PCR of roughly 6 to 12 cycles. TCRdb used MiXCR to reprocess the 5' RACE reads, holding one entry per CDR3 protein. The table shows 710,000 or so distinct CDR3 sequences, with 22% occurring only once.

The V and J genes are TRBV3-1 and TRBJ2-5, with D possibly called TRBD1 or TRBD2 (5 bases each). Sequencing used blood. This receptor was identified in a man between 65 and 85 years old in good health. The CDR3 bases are TGTGCCAGCAGCCAGGGACCTTTCCAAGAGCCCCAGTACTTC. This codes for CASSQGPFQEPQYF.